This TCR beta chain came from a study of blood T cell repertoires in COVID-19. Study in general: The United States, Italy and Spain provided the acute and convalescent COVID-19 samples.

Authors' data handling: Nucleated cell counts were estimated from reference gene primer amplification. The method was immunoSEQ multiplex PCR; TCRdb's version includes in-frame clones alone and lacks a portion of them. D and trimming come from the DNA, and the V and J calls and clone size come from that table. Of around 620,000 clones in the sample, about nine tenths are singletons; the top ten hold approximately 0.3%. Only one count was recorded for this clone. This CDR3 spans 16 amino acids. Per the germline V gene, CDR1 is SGHTA and CDR2 is FQGTGA. V shed 1 base, J shed 2 bases, and the junction held 3 bases outside the gene matches.

This receptor was obtained from a woman younger than 30 with acute or convalescent COVID-19. This rearrangement joins TRBV7-3 to TRBJ1-2; 11 nucleotides align to TRBD1. Sequences were obtained from peripheral blood. DNA of the CDR3: TGTGCCAGCAGCTTAAGAGGACAGGGGGCCAACTATGGCTACACCTTC. It encodes CASSLRGQGANYGYTF.